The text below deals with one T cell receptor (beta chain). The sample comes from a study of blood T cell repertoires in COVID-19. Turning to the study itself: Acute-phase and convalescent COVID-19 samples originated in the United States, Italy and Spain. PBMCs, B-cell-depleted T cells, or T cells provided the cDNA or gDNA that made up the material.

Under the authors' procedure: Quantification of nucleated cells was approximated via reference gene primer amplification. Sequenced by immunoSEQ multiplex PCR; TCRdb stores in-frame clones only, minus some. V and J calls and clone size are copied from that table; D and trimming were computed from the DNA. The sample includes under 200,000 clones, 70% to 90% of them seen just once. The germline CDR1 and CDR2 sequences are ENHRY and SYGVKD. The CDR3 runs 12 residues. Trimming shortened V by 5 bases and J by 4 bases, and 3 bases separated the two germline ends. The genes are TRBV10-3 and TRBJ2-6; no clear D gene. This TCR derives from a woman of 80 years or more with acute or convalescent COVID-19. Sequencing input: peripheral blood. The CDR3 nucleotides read TGTGCCATCAGTTCAGGGGCCAACGTCCTGACTTTC. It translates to CAISSGANVLTF.